The T cell receptor beta chain described here comes from a study of T cell repertoires in aging, cancer and after chemotherapy. This CDR3 has 16 residues. Looked up from germline, CDR1 is MNHNY and CDR2 is SVGAGI (reference sequence). V trimming: 7 bases; J trimming: 5 bases; junction bases outside the gene matches: 14. Peripheral blood genomic DNA, not sorted cells or RNA, was the template. This clonotype is medium-sized by share. Rearranged V-D-J TRB sequences were amplified with a mixed TRB-A/B primer pool. TCRdb re-called the multiplex PCR reads with MiXCR, one entry per CDR3 protein. The top ten clones hold around 30% of a sample with over 1,500 distinct CDR3 sequences, roughly a sixth of them seen once.

The chain couples TRBV6-6 to TRBJ2-7; 10 nucleotides match TRBD1. The specimen sequenced was blood. This clonotype originated in a human donor with a solid tumor. The CDR3 reads CASTIDGGQGTHEQYF. For the CDR3, the DNA is TGTGCCAGCACTATCGACGGGGGACAGGGGACGCACGAGCAGTACTTC.